This T cell receptor (beta chain) comes out of a study of shared clonotypes between healthy human individuals. Overall study context: CD4 naive and memory got three plates each, CD8 naive two, CD8 memory one.

As concerns this clone: Antigen specificity is unknown. Other DNA sequences within the sample encode an identical CDR3.

Study-level findings and limits: Against clonotypes common to all four donors, non-shared ones had lower generation probabilities. Compared with memory subsets, naive subsets generally had larger estimated richness.

The naive CD8 population came from CD45RO-negative cells selected for CCR7, without terminally differentiated effector memory CD45RA+ cells. Study donors comprised healthy, HIV-negative adults devoid of recent acute infection or vaccination. Libraries were prepared by immunoSEQ multiplex PCR; TCRdb keeps only in-frame clonotypes and omits some of them. Of nearly 2 million clones in the sample, approximately 94% were seen once. Trimming removed 5 bases from V and 1 base from J, with 3 bases in between. The germline V gene has CDR1 SNHLY and CDR2 FYNNEI. The CDR3 has 11 residues. The receptor comes from a man aged 18 to 30 in good health. The chain couples TRBV2 to TRBJ2-7; unclear D gene. Sequencing used naive CD8+ T cells sorted from blood. The CDR3 DNA reads TGTGCCAGCAGTACTTCCTACGAGCAGTACTTC. It codes for CASSTSYEQYF.